The rows below give T cell receptor beta chains drawn from one sample of a study of T cell repertoires in cytomegalovirus infection. TCRdb re-called the reads with MiXCR, one entry per CDR3 protein. The table has hundreds of thousands of distinct CDR3 sequences, about 33% seen once; the top ten hold around an eighth. The antigens of these receptors remain unknown. The source was cultured CD8+ T cells from PBMCs, collected from culture after CMV antigen stimulation. These receptors originate from a human donor in good health (CMV status not recorded). Some clones in this sample may be carry-over from other donors' samples. CDR3s include the opening cysteine and the closing phenylalanine or tryptophan. D genes are given only for firm matches. Only part of the rows carry a size: once, few, many, or a class if the clone is expanded.

cdr3_nt	cdr3_aa	cdr3_length	d_call	v_call	j_call	clone_size
TGTGCCAGTAGTACCCATCTTGGGGCGACACTTCAAGAGACCCAGTACTTC	CASSTHLGATLQETQYF	17	-	TRBV19	TRBJ2-5	many
TGTGCCAGCAGCCCCGGACAGGGGATTTCACCCCTCCACTTT	CASSPGQGISPLHF	14	TRBD1	TRBV7-9	TRBJ1-6	-
TGTGCCAGCACCAGTGCGGACAGATTGAACACTGAAGCTTTCTTT	CASTSADRLNTEAFF	15	-	TRBV27	TRBJ1-1	-
TGTGCCAGCATAGGGGGACAGGGCTACCGACTCGGCTATGGCTACACCTTC	CASIGGQGYRLGYGYTF	17	TRBD1	TRBV6-2/TRBV6-3	TRBJ1-2	-
TGTGCCAGCAAAGGGACTAGCGGGGGCTACTACAATGAGCAGTTCTTC	CASKGTSGGYYNEQFF	16	TRBD2	TRBV5-5	TRBJ2-1	-
TGTGCCAGCAGCCTAGACAATTTCTATGACTACACCTTC	CASSLDNFYDYTF	13	-	TRBV14	TRBJ1-2	-
TGTGCCAGCAGCCCTAGGGAATCAGAGACCCAGTACTTC	CASSPRESETQYF	13	-	TRBV7-2	TRBJ2-5	-
TGTGCCAGTAGTATCGGGCATGAGCAGTTCTTC	CASSIGHEQFF	11	-	TRBV19	TRBJ2-1	-
TGTGCCAGCAGCTCTAACAGGGAGGGGAGCACACGGGATGAGCAGTTCTTC	CASSSNREGSTRDEQFF	17	-	TRBV7-9	TRBJ2-1	few
TGCGCCAGCAGCCACTTAACAGGGGGAAGCTATGGCTACACCTTC	CASSHLTGGSYGYTF	15	TRBD1	TRBV4-1	TRBJ1-2	few
TGTGCCAGCAGTGCTGGGGTACAGGGCGGAACTTTCTTT	CASSAGVQGGTFF	13	-	TRBV6-5	TRBJ1-1	few
TGTGCCACCCAACAGGGGGCGGGCAATCAGCCCCAGCATTTT	CATQQGAGNQPQHF	14	TRBD1	TRBV10-3	TRBJ1-5	few
TGCGCCAGCAGCAGGGCGGACCTAGGAGGTTCTAACTATGGCTACACCTTC	CASSRADLGGSNYGYTF	17	-	TRBV5-1	TRBJ1-2	few
TGTGCCAGCAGCAGACAATATGGACAGGGGAGCAATCAGCCCCAGCATTTT	CASSRQYGQGSNQPQHF	17	TRBD1	TRBV12-3/TRBV12-4	TRBJ1-5	many
TGTGCCAGCAGCTTAGTGGGAGGGTTCACAGATACGCAGTATTTT	CASSLVGGFTDTQYF	15	TRBD2	TRBV7-2	TRBJ2-3	-
TGTGCCAGCTCACCACACATCAACTATGGCTACACCTTC	CASSPHINYGYTF	13	-	TRBV18	TRBJ1-2	many